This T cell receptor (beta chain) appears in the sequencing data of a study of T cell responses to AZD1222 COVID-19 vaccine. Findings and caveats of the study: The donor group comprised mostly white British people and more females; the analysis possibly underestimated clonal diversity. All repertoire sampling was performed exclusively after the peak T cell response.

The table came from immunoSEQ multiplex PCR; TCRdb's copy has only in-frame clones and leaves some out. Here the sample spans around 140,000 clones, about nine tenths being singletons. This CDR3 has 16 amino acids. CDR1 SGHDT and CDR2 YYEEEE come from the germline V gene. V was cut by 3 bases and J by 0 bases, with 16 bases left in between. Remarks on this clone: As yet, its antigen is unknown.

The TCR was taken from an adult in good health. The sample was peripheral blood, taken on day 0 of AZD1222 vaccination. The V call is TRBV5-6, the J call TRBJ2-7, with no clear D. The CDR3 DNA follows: TGTGCCAGCAGCTCGACCAGGAAACGAAGCTCCTACGAGCAGTACTTC. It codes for CASSSTRKRSSYEQYF. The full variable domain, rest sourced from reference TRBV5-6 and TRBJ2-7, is DAGVTQSPTHLIKTRGQQVTLRCSPKSGHDTVSWYQQALGQGPQFIFQYYEEEERQRGNFPDRFSGHQFPNYSSELNVNALLLGDSALYLCASSSTRKRSSYEQYFGPGTRLTVT.